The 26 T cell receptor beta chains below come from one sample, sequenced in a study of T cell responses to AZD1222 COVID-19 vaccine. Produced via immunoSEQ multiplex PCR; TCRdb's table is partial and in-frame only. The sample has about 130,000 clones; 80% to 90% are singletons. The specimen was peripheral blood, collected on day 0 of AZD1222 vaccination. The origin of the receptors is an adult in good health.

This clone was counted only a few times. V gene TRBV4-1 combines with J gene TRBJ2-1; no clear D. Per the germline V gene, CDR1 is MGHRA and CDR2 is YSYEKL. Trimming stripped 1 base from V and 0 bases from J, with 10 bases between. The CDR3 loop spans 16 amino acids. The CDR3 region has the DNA TGCGCCAGCAGCCAAGTTCAGTTAAGCTCCTACAATGAGCAGTTCTTC. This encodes CASSQVQLSSYNEQFF.

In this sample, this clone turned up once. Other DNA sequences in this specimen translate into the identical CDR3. CDR3 DNA: TGTGCCAGCAGCAGACAGGGCTACGAGCAGTACTTC. Amino acids: CASSRQGYEQYF. The rearrangement joins TRBV11-2 to TRBJ2-7; TRBD1 aligns across 7 bases. The germline V gene encodes CDR1 SGHAT and CDR2 FQNNGV. The CDR3 sequence is 12 residues long. V was pared by 5 bases and J by 3 bases, with 1 base of the junction left unmatched.

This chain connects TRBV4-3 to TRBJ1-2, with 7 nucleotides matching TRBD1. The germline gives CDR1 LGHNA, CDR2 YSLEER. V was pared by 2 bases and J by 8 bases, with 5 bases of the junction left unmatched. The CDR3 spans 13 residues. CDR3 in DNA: TGCGCCAGCAGCCAATACACAGGGGAAGGCTACACCTTC. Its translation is CASSQYTGEGYTF.

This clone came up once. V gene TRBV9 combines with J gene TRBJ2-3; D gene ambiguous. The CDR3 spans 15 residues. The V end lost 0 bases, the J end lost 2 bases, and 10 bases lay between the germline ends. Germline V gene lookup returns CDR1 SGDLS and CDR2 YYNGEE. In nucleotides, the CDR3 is TGTGCCAGCAGCGTAGGAACGGTAGACACAGATACGCAGTATTTT. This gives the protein CASSVGTVDTDTQYF. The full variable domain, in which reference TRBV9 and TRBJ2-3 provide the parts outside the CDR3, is DSGVTQTPKHLITATGQRVTLRCSPRSGDLSVYWYQQSLDQGLQFLIQYYNGEERAKGNILERFSAQQFPDLHSELNLSSLELGDSALYFCASSVGTVDTDTQYFGPGTRLTVL.

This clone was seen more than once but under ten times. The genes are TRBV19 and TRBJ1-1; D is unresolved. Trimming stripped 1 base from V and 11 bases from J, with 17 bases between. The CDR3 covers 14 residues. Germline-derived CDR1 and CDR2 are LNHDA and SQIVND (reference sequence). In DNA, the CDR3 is TGTGCCAGTAGTATAGCTCTAAACGGGTTGGGGGCTTTCTTT. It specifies CASSIALNGLGAFF.

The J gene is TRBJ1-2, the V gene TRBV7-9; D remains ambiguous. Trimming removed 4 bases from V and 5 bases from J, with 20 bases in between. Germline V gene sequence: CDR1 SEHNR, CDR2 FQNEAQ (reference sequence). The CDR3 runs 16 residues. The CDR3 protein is CASSSKIRLGIYGYTF. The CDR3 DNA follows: TGTGCCAGCAGCTCTAAAATCCGGCTGGGGATTTATGGCTACACCTTC.

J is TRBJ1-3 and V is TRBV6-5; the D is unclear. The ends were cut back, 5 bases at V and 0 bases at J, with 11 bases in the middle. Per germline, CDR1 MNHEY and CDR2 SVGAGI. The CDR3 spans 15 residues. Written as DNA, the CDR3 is TGTGCCAGCAGTCATCGACCCTTCTCTGGAAACACCATATATTTT. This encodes CASSHRPFSGNTIYF.

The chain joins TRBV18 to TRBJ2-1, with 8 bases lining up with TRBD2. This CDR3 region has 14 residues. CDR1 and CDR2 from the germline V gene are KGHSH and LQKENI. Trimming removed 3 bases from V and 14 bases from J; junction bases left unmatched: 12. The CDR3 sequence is CASSPGLEMALEFF. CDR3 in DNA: TGTGCCAGCTCACCGGGACTAGAGATGGCGTTGGAGTTCTTC.

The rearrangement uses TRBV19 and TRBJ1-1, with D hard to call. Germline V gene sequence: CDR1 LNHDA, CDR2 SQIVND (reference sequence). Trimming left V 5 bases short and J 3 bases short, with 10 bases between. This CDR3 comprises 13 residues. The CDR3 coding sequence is TGTGCCAGTAGTCCCCTCCGGTACACTGAAGCTTTCTTT. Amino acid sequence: CASSPLRYTEAFF.

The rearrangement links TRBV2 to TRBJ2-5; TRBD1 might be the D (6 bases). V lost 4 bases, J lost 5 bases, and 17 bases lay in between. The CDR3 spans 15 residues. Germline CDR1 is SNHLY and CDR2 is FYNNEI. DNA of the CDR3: TGTGCCAGCAGTGTAGGGCAGGGGCTCCGGGAGACCCAGTACTTC. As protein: CASSVGQGLRETQYF.

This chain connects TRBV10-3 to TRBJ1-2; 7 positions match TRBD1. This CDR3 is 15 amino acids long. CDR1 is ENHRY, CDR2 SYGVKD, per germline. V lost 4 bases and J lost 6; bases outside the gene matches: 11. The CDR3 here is CAISAGQGVEDGYTF. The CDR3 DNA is TGTGCCATCAGTGCAGGTCAGGGGGTTGAGGATGGCTACACCTTC.

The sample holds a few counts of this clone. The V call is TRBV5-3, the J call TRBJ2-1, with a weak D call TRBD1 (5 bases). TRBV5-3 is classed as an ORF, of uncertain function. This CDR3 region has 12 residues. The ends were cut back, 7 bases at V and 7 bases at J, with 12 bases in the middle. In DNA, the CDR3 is TGTGCCAGACCCCGTAGGGGAAATGAGCAGTTCTTC. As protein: CARPRRGNEQFF.

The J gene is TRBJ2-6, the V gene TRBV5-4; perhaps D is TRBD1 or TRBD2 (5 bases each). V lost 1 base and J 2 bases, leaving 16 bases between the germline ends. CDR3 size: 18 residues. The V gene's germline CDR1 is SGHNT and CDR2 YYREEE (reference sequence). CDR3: CASSLFTGPTTGANVLTF. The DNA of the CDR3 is TGTGCCAGCAGCTTGTTTACGGGACCGACGACTGGGGCCAACGTCCTGACTTTC.

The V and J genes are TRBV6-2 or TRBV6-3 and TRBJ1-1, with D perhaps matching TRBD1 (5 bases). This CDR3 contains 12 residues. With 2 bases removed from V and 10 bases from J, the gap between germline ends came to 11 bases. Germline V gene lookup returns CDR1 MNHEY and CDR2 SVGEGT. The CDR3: CASSYEGARAFF. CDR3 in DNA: TGTGCCAGCAGTTACGAAGGGGCGCGAGCTTTCTTT.

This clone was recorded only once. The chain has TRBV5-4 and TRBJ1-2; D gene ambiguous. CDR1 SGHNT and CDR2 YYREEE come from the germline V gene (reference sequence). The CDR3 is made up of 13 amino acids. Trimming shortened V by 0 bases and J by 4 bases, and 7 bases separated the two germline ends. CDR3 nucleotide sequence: TGTGCCAGCAGCTTGGCCCAGGCCTATGGCTACACCTTC. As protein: CASSLAQAYGYTF.

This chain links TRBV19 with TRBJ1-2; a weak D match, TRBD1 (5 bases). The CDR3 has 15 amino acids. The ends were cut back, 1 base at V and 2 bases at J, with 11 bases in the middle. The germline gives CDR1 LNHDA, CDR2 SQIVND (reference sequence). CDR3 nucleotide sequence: TGTGCCAGTAGTATAGGGGGAGAGGGGAACTATGGCTACACCTTC. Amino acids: CASSIGGEGNYGYTF.

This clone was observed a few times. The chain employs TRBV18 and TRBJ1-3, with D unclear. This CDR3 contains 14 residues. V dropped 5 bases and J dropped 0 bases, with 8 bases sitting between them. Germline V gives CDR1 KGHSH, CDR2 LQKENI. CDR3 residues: CASSATASGNTIYF. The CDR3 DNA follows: TGTGCCAGCTCAGCCACAGCCTCTGGAAACACCATATATTTT.

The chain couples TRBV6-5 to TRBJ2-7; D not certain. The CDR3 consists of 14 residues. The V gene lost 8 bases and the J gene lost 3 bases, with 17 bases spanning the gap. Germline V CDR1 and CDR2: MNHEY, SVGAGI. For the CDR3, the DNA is TGTGCCAGCGCCCTCGGACGGAACAACTACGAGCAGTACTTC. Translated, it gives CASALGRNNYEQYF.

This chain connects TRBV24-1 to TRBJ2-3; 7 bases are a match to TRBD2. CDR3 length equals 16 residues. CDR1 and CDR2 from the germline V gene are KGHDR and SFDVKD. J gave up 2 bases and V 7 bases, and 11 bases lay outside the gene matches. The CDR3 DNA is TGTGCCACCAGCGGAACCGCTAGCGGAATCACAGATACGCAGTATTTT. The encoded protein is CATSGTASGITDTQYF.

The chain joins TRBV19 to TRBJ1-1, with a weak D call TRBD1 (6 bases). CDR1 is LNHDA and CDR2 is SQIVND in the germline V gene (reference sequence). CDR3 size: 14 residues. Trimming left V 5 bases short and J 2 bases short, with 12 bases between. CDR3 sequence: CASSHGQPNTEAFF. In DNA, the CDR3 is TGTGCCAGTAGTCATGGACAGCCAAACACTGAAGCTTTCTTT.

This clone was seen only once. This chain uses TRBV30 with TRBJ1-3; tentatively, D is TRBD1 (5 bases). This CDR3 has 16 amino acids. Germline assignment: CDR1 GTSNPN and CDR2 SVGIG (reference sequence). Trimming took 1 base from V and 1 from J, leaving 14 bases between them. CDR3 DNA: TGTGCCTGGAGTGGAAGTAAGGGGCTTTCTGGAAACACCATATATTTT. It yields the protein CAWSGSKGLSGNTIYF. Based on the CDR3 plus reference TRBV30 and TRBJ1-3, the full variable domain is SQTIHQWPATLVQPVGSPLSLECTVEGTSNPNLYWYRQAAGRGLQLLFYSVGIGQISSEVPQNLSASRPQDRQFILSSKKLLLSDSGFYLCAWSGSKGLSGNTIYFGEGSWLTVV.

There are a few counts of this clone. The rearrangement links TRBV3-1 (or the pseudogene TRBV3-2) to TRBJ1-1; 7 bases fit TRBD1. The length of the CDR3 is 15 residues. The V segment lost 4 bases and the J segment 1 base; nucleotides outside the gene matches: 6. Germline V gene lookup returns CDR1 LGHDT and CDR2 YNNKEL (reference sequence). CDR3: CASSPHRQGNTEAFF. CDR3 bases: TGTGCCAGCAGCCCCCATAGACAGGGGAACACTGAAGCTTTCTTT.

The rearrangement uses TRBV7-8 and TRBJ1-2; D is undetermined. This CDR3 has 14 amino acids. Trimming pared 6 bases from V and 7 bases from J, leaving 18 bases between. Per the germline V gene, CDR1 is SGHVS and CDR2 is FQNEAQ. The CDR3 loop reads CASSPTLGIRGYTF. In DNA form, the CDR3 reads TGTGCCAGCAGTCCCACCTTAGGGATCCGTGGCTACACCTTC.

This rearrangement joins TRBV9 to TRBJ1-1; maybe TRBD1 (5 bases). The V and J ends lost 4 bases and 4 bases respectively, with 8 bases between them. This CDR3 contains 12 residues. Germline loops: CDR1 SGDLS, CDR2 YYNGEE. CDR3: CASSRDFTEAFF. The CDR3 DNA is TGTGCCAGCAGCAGGGACTTCACTGAAGCTTTCTTT.

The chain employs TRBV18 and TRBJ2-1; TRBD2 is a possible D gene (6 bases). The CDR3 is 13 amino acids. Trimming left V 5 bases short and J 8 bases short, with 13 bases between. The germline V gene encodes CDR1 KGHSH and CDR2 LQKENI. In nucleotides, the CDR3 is TGTGCCAGCTCAACGGGGACGGGAGATGAGCAGTTCTTC. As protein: CASSTGTGDEQFF.

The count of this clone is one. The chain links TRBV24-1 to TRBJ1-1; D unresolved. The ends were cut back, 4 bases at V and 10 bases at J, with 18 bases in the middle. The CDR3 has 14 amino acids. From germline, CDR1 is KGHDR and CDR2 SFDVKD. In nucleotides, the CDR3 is TGTGCCACCAGTGAAGGGTGGAGTTCCCTAGGAGCTTTCTTT. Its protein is CATSEGWSSLGAFF.